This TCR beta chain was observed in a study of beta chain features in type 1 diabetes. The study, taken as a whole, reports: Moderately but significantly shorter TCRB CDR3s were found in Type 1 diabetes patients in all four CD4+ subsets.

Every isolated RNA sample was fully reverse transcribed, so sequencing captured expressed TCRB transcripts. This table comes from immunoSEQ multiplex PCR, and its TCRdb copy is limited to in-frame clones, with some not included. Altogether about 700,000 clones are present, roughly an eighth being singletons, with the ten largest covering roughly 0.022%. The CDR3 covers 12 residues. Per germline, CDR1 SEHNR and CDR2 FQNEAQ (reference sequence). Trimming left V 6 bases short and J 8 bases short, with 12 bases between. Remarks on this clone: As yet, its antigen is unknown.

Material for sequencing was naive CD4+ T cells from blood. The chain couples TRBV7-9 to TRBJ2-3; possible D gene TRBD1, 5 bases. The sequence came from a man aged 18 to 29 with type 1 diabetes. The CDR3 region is CASRGQGGTQYF. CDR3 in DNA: TGTGCCAGCAGGGGGCAGGGCGGTACGCAGTATTTT.